Each of the 17 T cell receptor beta chains below was sequenced from the same sample in a study of T cell responses to AZD1222 COVID-19 vaccine (dated by TCRdb to the early 2020s). The meaning of the sample's time point label: baseline before first vaccination. Library creation used the immunoSEQ multiplex PCR assay. TCRdb provides this immuneACCESS table in a form limited to in-frame rearrangements. Some clones are lacking; in checked studies, under half of them reflect an unresolved V gene, and why the rest are absent is not known. The sample table lists about 190,000 clones, 85% to 95% of them with a count of one. The ten largest clonotypes hold 1% to 1.5% of the sample. The sequencing used peripheral blood, collected on day 0 of AZD1222 vaccination. The receptors were sampled from an adult in good health.

The V and J genes are TRBV7-2 and TRBJ2-2; D is ambiguous. Germline V lookup: CDR1 SGHTA, CDR2 FQGNSA. V shed 8 bases and J shed 2 bases, with 6 bases lying between them. The CDR3 consists of 12 residues. CDR3 amino acids: CASLRNTGELFF. DNA of the CDR3: TGTGCCAGCCTTAGAAACACCGGGGAGCTGTTTTTT.

The chain recombines TRBV15 with TRBJ2-7, with D perhaps matching TRBD2 (5 bases). The CDR3 contains 15 residues. Germline values: CDR1 LNHNV, CDR2 YYDKDF (reference sequence). The ends were cut back, 2 bases at V and 9 bases at J, with 20 bases in the middle. The CDR3 nucleotides are TGTGCCACCAGCAGATTCGAGTCCCTCCGGGGTGGGCAGTACTTC. Translated: CATSRFESLRGGQYF.

This chain uses TRBV14 with TRBJ2-2; D may be TRBD2 (5 bases). The germline CDR1 and CDR2 sequences are SGHDN and FVKESK. The length of the CDR3 is 18 residues. V was clipped by 3 bases and J by 7 bases, with 24 bases between them. CDR3 nucleotide sequence: TGTGCCAGCAGCCATGCTAGGCGAAGGGCTTTTCGGGACGGGGAGCTGTTTTTT. Amino acids: CASSHARRRAFRDGELFF.

The chain is built from TRBV27 and TRBJ1-6; the D is unclear. Germline loops: CDR1 MNHEY, CDR2 SMNVEV (reference sequence). V was clipped by 3 bases and J by 4 bases, with 10 bases between them. The CDR3 extends over 15 amino acids. Here the CDR3 reads CASSFGVSYNSPLHF. Here the CDR3 DNA reads TGTGCCAGCAGTTTTGGGGTCAGTTATAATTCACCCCTCCACTTT.

V usage is TRBV24-1 and J usage is TRBJ1-1; the match to TRBD1 covers 9 bases. The CDR3 length is 15 residues. J gave up 0 bases and V 6 bases, and 4 bases lay outside the gene matches. The germline V gene encodes CDR1 KGHDR and CDR2 SFDVKD. The CDR3 loop is CATSTGQGMNTEAFF. The CDR3 nucleotides read TGTGCCACCAGTACGGGACAGGGAATGAACACTGAAGCTTTCTTT.

The chain couples TRBV27 to TRBJ1-1; 10 bases line up with TRBD1. The CDR3 is 17 amino acids. The V gene end was trimmed by 6 bases and the J gene end by 3 bases; junction bases not matched to a gene: 13. Germline assignment: CDR1 MNHEY and CDR2 SMNVEV (reference sequence). The CDR3 loop is CASRPHGRDRGDTEAFF. CDR3 nucleotides: TGTGCCAGCAGGCCCCACGGCCGGGACAGGGGAGACACTGAAGCTTTCTTT.

This chain uses TRBV5-4 with TRBJ1-4; D is possibly TRBD1 (6 bases). The ends were cut back, 4 bases at V and 3 bases at J, with 13 bases in the middle. The CDR3 sequence is 15 residues long. CDR1 and CDR2 (germline): SGHNT, YYREEE (reference sequence). CDR3 amino acids: CASSLTRTANEKLFF. CDR3 DNA: TGTGCCAGCAGCCTGACCCGGACAGCTAATGAAAAACTGTTTTTT.

This chain joins TRBV29-1 and TRBJ1-1; tentatively, D is TRBD1 (6 bases). V gave up 7 bases and J gave up 0 bases, with 12 bases separating them. This CDR3 has 13 residues. Germline V gene data show CDR1 as SQVTM and CDR2 as ANQGSEA. CDR3 nucleotides: TGCAGCGCCGGGGGACAAATGAACACTGAAGCTTTCTTT. It translates to CSAGGQMNTEAFF.

V is TRBV7-9 and J is TRBJ1-1; 7 positions agree with TRBD1. With 0 bases clipped from V and 1 base from J, the junction kept 11 bases outside the gene matches. CDR3 length: 18 amino acids. The germline gives CDR1 SEHNR, CDR2 FQNEAQ (reference sequence). CDR3 nucleotide sequence: TGTGCCAGCAGCTTAGCGGAGTCGGCAGGGGGTCCGAACACTGAAGCTTTCTTT. Translating it yields CASSLAESAGGPNTEAFF. Complete variable domain (other parts from reference TRBV7-9 and TRBJ1-1): DTGVSQNPRHKITKRGQNVTFRCDPISEHNRLYWYRQTLGQGPEFLTYFQNEAQLEKSRLLSDRFSAERPKGSFSTLEIQRTEQGDSAMYLCASSLAESAGGPNTEAFFGQGTRLTVV.

This clone was recorded only once. This sequence joins TRBV1 and TRBJ1-1; TRBD1 reflects the table's D call only, with no check against the DNA. TRBV1 is tagged as a pseudogene. The CDR3 is 16 amino acids. CDR3 protein: CTSSQDSRLMNTEAFF. The CDR3 nucleotides are TGCACCAGCAGCCAAGATTCCAGGCTTATGAACACTGAAGCTTTCTTT.

The DNA for the CDR3 is TGTGCCAGCAGCCAAGACCCTCAAAGCAACGGGGAGCTGTTTTTT. As protein: CASSQDPQSNGELFF. The chain uses TRBV7-3 and TRBJ2-2; no firm D call. CDR3 length: 15 residues. The V gene's germline CDR1 is SGHTA and CDR2 FQGTGA. The ends were cut back, 5 bases at V and 7 bases at J, with 17 bases in the middle.

The chain couples TRBV24-1 to TRBJ2-1, with 10 bases lining up with TRBD2. The CDR3 extends over 17 amino acids. J lost 0 bases, V lost 3 bases, and 4 bases had no gene match. Germline CDR1 is KGHDR and CDR2 is SFDVKD. CDR3 nucleotide sequence: TGTGCCACCAGTGATCGGACTAGCGGTAGCTCCTACAATGAGCAGTTCTTC. Amino acid sequence: CATSDRTSGSSYNEQFF.

The rearrangement links TRBV6-5 to TRBJ1-5, with TRBD1 matching 9 bases. Germline V gene data show CDR1 as MNHEY and CDR2 as SVGAGI. After removal of 2 bases from V and 5 bases from J, the junction contained 1 base not matched to a gene. CDR3 size: 14 residues. In DNA, the CDR3 is TGTGCCAGCAGTTACGGGACAGGGTATCAGCCCCAGCATTTT. Residues: CASSYGTGYQPQHF.

This chain joins TRBV6-5 and TRBJ1-5; 9 nucleotides agree with TRBD1. Losses at the gene ends were 2 bases for V and 5 bases for J; bases not matched to a gene: 4. Germline lookup yields CDR1 MNHEY and CDR2 SVGAGI. The CDR3 runs 15 residues. This CDR3 reads CASSYGQGSHQPQHF. The DNA of the CDR3 is TGTGCCAGCAGTTACGGACAGGGGTCACATCAGCCCCAGCATTTT.

The CDR3 sequence: CASSLSRRDRGAFF. The CDR3 DNA is TGTGCCAGCAGCCTCTCCCGAAGGGACAGAGGGGCTTTCTTT. The genes are TRBV13 and TRBJ1-1, with 7 bases lining up with TRBD1. CDR3 length equals 14 residues. Germline CDR1 and CDR2: PRHDT and FYEKMQ (reference sequence). V shed 5 bases and J 11 bases; nucleotides not matched to a gene: 14.

This chain connects TRBV7-2 to TRBJ2-4; D may be TRBD2 (5 bases). This CDR3 contains 15 residues. Germline lookup yields CDR1 SGHTA and CDR2 FQGNSA. V was cut by 4 bases and J by 6 bases, with 16 bases left in between. The CDR3 sequence is CASSSGRSAGNIQYF. CDR3 nucleotides: TGTGCCAGCAGCTCCGGAAGGTCGGCGGGAAACATTCAGTACTTC.

V and J are TRBV18 and TRBJ1-6; a weak D match, TRBD1 (6 bases). Germline CDR1 is KGHSH and CDR2 is LQKENI. The CDR3 is 15 amino acids. Trimming cost V 4 bases and J 8 bases, with 15 bases left between them. The chain's CDR3 is CASSQLAGADSPLHF. CDR3 sequence (DNA): TGTGCCAGCTCACAGTTAGCAGGGGCTGATTCACCCCTCCACTTT.